This T cell receptor beta chain was sequenced for a study of OX40 agonist ivuxolimab in advanced cancers. The CDR3 has 16 amino acids. Per the germline V gene, CDR1 is MDHEN and CDR2 is SYDVKM. Trimming took 2 bases from V and 3 from J; bases not matched to a gene: 7. Generated by immunoSEQ multiplex PCR, the TCRdb table keeps only in-frame clones and is missing some. The table records 40,000 to 55,000 clones, about 88% of them present only once. The starting material was CD4+ or CD8+ T cells sorted from blood, obtained in a trial of the OX40 agonist ivuxolimab. The sequence was obtained from an adult with an advanced solid tumor such as melanoma, head and neck, liver or kidney cancer. The chain links TRBV28 to TRBJ2-4; 7 positions agree with TRBD1. In DNA form, the CDR3 reads TGTGCCAGCAGTTTAAACAGGGGAGTGAGCAAAAACATTCAGTACTTC. Translation: CASSLNRGVSKNIQYF.